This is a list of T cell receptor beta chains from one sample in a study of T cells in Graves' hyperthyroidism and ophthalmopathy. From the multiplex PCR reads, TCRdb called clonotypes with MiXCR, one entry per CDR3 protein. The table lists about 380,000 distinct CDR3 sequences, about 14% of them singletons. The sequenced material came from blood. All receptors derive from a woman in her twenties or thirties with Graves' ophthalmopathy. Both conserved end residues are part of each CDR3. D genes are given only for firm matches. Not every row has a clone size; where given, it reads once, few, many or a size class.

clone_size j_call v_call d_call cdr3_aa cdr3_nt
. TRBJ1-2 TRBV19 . CASSTEGTVYGYTF TGTGCCAGTAGCACCGAAGGGACCGTTTATGGCTACACCTTC
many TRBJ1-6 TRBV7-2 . CASSLDKGTNSPLHF TGTGCCAGCAGCTTAGATAAGGGAACTAATTCACCCCTCCACTTT
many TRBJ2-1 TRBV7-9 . CASSLGQYYNEQFF TGTGCCAGCAGCTTAGGGCAGTACTACAATGAGCAGTTCTTC
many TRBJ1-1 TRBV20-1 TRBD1 CSARDDGFGQAPIKGEAFF TGCAGTGCTAGAGATGATGGGTTCGGACAGGCCCCAATAAAGGGTGAAGCTTTCTTT
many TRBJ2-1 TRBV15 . CATSREVGSSSYNEQFF TGTGCCACCAGCAGAGAGGTAGGCTCAAGCTCCTACAATGAGCAGTTCTTC
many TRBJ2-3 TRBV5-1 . CASSSTKRLADTQYF TGCGCCAGCAGCTCAACTAAGCGGTTGGCAGATACGCAGTATTTT
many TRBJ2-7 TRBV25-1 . CASSESKEMGIREQYF TGTGCCAGCAGTGAATCAAAGGAAATGGGGATTCGGGAGCAGTACTTC
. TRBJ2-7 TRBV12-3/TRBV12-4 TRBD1 CASSMDREAYEQYF TGTGCCAGCAGTATGGACAGGGAGGCCTACGAGCAGTACTTC
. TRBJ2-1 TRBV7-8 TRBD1 CASSFRQGASYNEQFF TGTGCCAGCAGCTTTCGACAGGGGGCCTCCTACAATGAGCAGTTCTTC
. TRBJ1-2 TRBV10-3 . CAIKSPGNRYGYTF TGTGCCATCAAAAGTCCAGGGAACCGCTATGGCTACACCTTC
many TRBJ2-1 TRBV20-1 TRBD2 CSALVTPGLVYEQFF TGCAGTGCCTTAGTAACACCGGGACTAGTGTATGAGCAGTTCTTC
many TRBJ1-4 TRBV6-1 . CASSEFLGYGEKLFF TGTGCCAGCAGTGAATTTCTTGGTTATGGTGAAAAACTGTTTTTT
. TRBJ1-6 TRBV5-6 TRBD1 CASSYSGTGDGALHF TGTGCCAGCAGTTACTCCGGGACAGGGGACGGAGCCCTCCACTTT
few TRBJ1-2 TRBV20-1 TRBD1 CSAERRDSPYGYTF TGCAGTGCTGAGCGGCGGGACAGCCCCTATGGCTACACCTTC
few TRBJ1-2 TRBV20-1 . CSAGKDRTLYGYTF TGCAGTGCTGGCAAAGACAGGACACTCTATGGCTACACCTTC
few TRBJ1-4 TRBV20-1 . CSAGQPVNEKLFF TGCAGTGCTGGACAGCCCGTAAATGAAAAACTGTTTTTT
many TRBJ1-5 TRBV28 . CASSFGRGDRQPQHF TGTGCCAGCAGTTTTGGAAGGGGAGATCGTCAGCCCCAGCATTTT
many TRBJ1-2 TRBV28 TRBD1 CASTQGAEGYTF TGTGCCAGCACCCAGGGGGCGGAGGGCTACACCTTC
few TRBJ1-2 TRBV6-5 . CASSYQGLYGYTF TGTGCCAGCAGTTACCAGGGCCTCTATGGCTACACCTTC
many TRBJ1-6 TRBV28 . CASSLEVSYNSPLHF TGTGCCAGCAGTTTAGAAGTGAGCTATAATTCACCCCTCCACTTT
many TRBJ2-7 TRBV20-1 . CSARDEGGYEQYF TGCAGTGCTAGAGACGAAGGGGGCTACGAGCAGTACTTC
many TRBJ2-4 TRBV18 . CASSPPIQPDIQYF TGTGCCAGCTCACCCCCTATTCAGCCGGACATTCAGTACTTC
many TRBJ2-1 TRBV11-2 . CASSLVGDLNEQFF TGTGCCAGCAGCTTAGTAGGGGACTTGAATGAGCAGTTCTTC
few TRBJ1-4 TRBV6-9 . CASSYKPNEKLFF TGTGCCAGCAGTTACAAGCCTAATGAAAAACTGTTTTTT
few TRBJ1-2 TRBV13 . CASRTIKPYGYTF TGTGCCAGCAGGACCATTAAACCTTATGGCTACACCTTC
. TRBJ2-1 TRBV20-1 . CSAILSGKPRYNEQFF TGCAGTGCTATTCTTTCGGGAAAGCCTCGATACAATGAGCAGTTCTTC
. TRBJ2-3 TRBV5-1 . CASTPQIGTDTQYF TGCGCCAGCACCCCTCAGATCGGCACAGATACGCAGTATTTT
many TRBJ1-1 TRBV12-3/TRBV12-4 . CASSLTESNTEAFF TGTGCCAGCAGTTTGACAGAATCGAACACTGAAGCTTTCTTT
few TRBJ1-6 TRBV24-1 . CATSDGTSYSPLHF TGTGCCACCAGTGATGGGACCAGCTATTCACCCCTCCACTTT
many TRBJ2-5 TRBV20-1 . CSARELHSAKETQYF TGCAGTGCTAGAGAGTTGCACTCCGCCAAAGAGACCCAGTACTTC
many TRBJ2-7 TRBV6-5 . CASSYSWAPYEQYF TGTGCCAGCAGTTACTCGTGGGCCCCCTACGAGCAGTACTTC
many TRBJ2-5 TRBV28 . CASSFGQTIRETQYF TGTGCCAGCAGTTTCGGACAGACTATAAGGGAGACCCAGTACTTC
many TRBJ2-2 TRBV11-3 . CASSLVFTGELFF TGTGCCAGCAGCTTGGTCTTCACCGGGGAGCTGTTTTTT